The 32 T cell receptor beta chains presented below share a single source sample, sequenced in a study of T cell repertoires in ileal Crohn's disease. Method: immunoSEQ multiplex PCR; TCRdb's copy keeps in-frame clones and lacks some. The sample holds around 11,000 clones, about nine tenths seen once. Time point meaning: inflamed ileum from the surgical specimen. Source material: ileal tissue. These receptors were collected from an adult with Crohn's disease.

The gene calls are TRBV10-1 and TRBJ2-7, with 8 bases identical to TRBD1. The CDR3 loop spans 14 amino acids. The V segment lost 6 bases and the J segment 5 bases; nucleotides outside the gene matches: 9. Germline-derived CDR1 and CDR2 are WNHNN and SYGVQD (reference sequence). The CDR3 bases are TGCGCCAGCAGCCCCGTACAGGGGGTCCACGAGCAGTACGTC. Translated, it gives CASSPVQGVHEQYV.

The rearrangement links TRBV18 to TRBJ2-1; possible D gene TRBD2, 5 bases. V lost 3 bases to trimming and J lost 10 bases, with 13 bases between them. Germline V gene lookup returns CDR1 KGHSH and CDR2 LQKENI. The CDR3 spans 13 residues. The CDR3 DNA reads TGTGCCAGCTCACCTAGCGACACACGCGAGCAGTTCTTC. This sequence encodes CASSPSDTREQFF.

This clone has only one observation. This chain joins TRBV11-2 and TRBJ2-1; a weak D match, TRBD2 (6 bases). The CDR3 sequence is 14 residues long. Deletions cut 2 bases from V and 7 bases from J, with 12 bases between. Per the germline V gene, CDR1 is SGHAT and CDR2 is FQNNGV. The CDR3: CASSLWRELNEQFF. Here the CDR3 DNA reads TGTGCCAGCAGCTTATGGAGGGAGTTGAATGAGCAGTTCTTC.

V is TRBV7-6 and J is TRBJ2-5; unclear D gene. The V end was cut by 1 base, the J end by 5 bases, with 17 bases between. The CDR3 is 16 amino acids. Germline values: CDR1 SGHVS, CDR2 FNYEAQ. The CDR3 DNA sequence: TGTGCCAGCAGCTTAGGCCCCCAAAGAGGCCACGAGACCCAGTACTTC. Translated, it gives CASSLGPQRGHETQYF. The full variable domain, its missing parts supplied by reference TRBV7-6 and TRBJ2-5, is GAGVSQSPRYKVTKRGQDVALRCDPISGHVSLYWYRQALGQGPEFLTYFNYEAQQDKSGLPNDRFSAERPEGSISTLTIQRTEQRDSAMYRCASSLGPQRGHETQYFGPGTRLLVL.

This clone was recorded only once. The chain employs TRBV11-2 and TRBJ2-7; 9 bases line up with TRBD1. V dropped 5 bases and J dropped 3; count of bases not matched to a gene: 8. Germline V gene sequence: CDR1 SGHAT, CDR2 FQNNGV. The CDR3 extends over 15 amino acids. The CDR3 protein is CASSTWTGVVYEQYV. The CDR3 coding sequence is TGTGCCAGCAGCACTTGGACAGGGGTTGTCTACGAGCAGTACGTC.

The chain is built from TRBV5-1 and TRBJ2-1, with a weak D call TRBD1 (5 bases). With 2 bases removed from V and 4 bases from J, the gap between germline ends came to 16 bases. Germline-derived CDR1 and CDR2 are SGHRS and YFSETQ. The CDR3 totals 16 residues. CDR3 nucleotides: TGCGCCAGCAGCTTCTCCAGGGTGGAAACATACAATGAGCAGTTCTTC. Protein product: CASSFSRVETYNEQFF.

The sample holds one count of this clone. The V gene is TRBV5-1, the J gene TRBJ2-1, with D uncertain. Between the trimmed V and J ends, which lost 0 bases and 4 bases, there was a span of 11 bases. The CDR3 loop spans 15 amino acids. CDR1 is SGHRS, CDR2 YFSETQ, per germline. In DNA form, the CDR3 reads TGCGCCAGCAGCTTGGGGGATAGTTTGTACAATGAGCAGTTCTTC. Translating it yields CASSLGDSLYNEQFF.

The V and J genes are TRBV5-3 and TRBJ2-1, with 7 nucleotides matching TRBD2. TRBV5-3 belongs to the ORF category, with a function that is uncertain. The CDR3 is 17 amino acids. J gave up 0 bases and V 1 base, and 7 bases lay outside the gene matches. The CDR3 spells CARSLPLAESSYNEQFF. Here the CDR3 DNA reads TGTGCCAGAAGCTTGCCGCTAGCGGAGAGCTCCTACAATGAGCAGTTCTTC.

This clone was counted once. The J gene is TRBJ1-2, the V gene TRBV6-4; D is undetermined. Trimming removed 0 bases from V and 3 bases from J, with 2 bases in between. This CDR3 region has 12 residues. In germline, CDR1 is MRHNA, CDR2 SNTAGT. The CDR3 protein is CASSDSYYGYTF. CDR3 sequence (DNA): TGTGCCAGCAGTGACTCCTACTATGGCTACACCTTC.

The chain uses TRBV11-1 and TRBJ2-1, with 14 nucleotides matching TRBD2. The V segment lost 5 bases and the J segment 8 bases; nucleotides outside the gene matches: 8. The CDR3 covers 16 residues. Germline V gives CDR1 SGHAT, CDR2 FQDESV (reference sequence). CDR3 sequence (DNA): TGTGCCAGCAGCACGACTAGCGGGAGGGCATTGCATGAGCAGTTCTTC. It codes for CASSTTSGRALHEQFF.

In its sample, this clone was seen a few times. The chain recombines TRBV18 with TRBJ1-5; TRBD1 agrees at 7 bases. CDR3 length equals 15 residues. J was trimmed by 2 bases and V by 1 base; bases with no gene match: 2. CDR1 is KGHSH, CDR2 LQKENI, per germline. CDR3: CASSPQGAGNQPQHF. CDR3 nucleotides: TGTGCCAGCTCACCACAGGGGGCAGGCAATCAGCCCCAGCATTTT.

The chain employs TRBV7-9 and TRBJ1-2; TRBD1 is a possible D gene (5 bases). In germline, CDR1 is SEHNR, CDR2 FQNEAQ (reference sequence). CDR3 size: 16 residues. V lost 1 base, J lost 6 bases, and 18 bases lay in between. The DNA for the CDR3 is TGTGCCAGCAGCTTAGATAAGAGACAGACGTCCGATGGCTACACCTTC. Protein: CASSLDKRQTSDGYTF.

This rearrangement joins TRBV29-1 to TRBJ1-2, with D perhaps TRBD1 (6 bases). CDR1 and CDR2 from the germline V gene are SQVTM and ANQGSEA. V lost 8 bases to trimming and J lost 1 base, with 14 bases between them. There are 13 residues in the CDR3. DNA of the CDR3: TGCAGCACAAGGACAGCTTATAACTATGGCTACACCTTC. Its protein product is CSTRTAYNYGYTF.

The rearrangement joins TRBV19 to TRBJ1-2; possibly TRBD1 for D (6 bases). Germline V gives CDR1 LNHDA, CDR2 SQIVND (reference sequence). The germline V and J ends were trimmed by 6 bases and 8 bases, with 13 bases remaining between them. This CDR3 region has 12 residues. CDR3 protein: CASSLQGRGYTF. The CDR3 DNA is TGTGCCAGTAGCCTCCAGGGGAGGGGCTACACCTTC.

The chain is built from TRBV7-9 and TRBJ1-5, with D uncertain. Germline V lookup: CDR1 SEHNR, CDR2 FQNEAQ (reference sequence). This CDR3 comprises 13 residues. With 2 bases removed from V and 3 bases from J, the gap between germline ends came to 5 bases. The CDR3 region is CASSLRDNQPQHF. In nucleotides, the CDR3 is TGTGCCAGCAGCTTAAGGGACAATCAGCCCCAGCATTTT.

The V gene is TRBV5-4, the J gene TRBJ1-1; perhaps TRBD1 as D (5 bases). The germline V and J ends were trimmed by 4 bases and 4 bases, with 23 bases remaining between them. The CDR3 has 17 residues. Germline CDR1 SGHNT, CDR2 YYREEE (reference sequence). For the CDR3, the DNA is TGTGCCAGCAGCCTGGAGGGGACGATAGCCGGGTCCACTGAAGCTTTCTTT. As protein: CASSLEGTIAGSTEAFF.

J is TRBJ2-7 and V is TRBV5-1; D might be TRBD1 (5 bases). Trimming pared 5 bases from V and 0 bases from J, leaving 24 bases between. The CDR3 extends over 18 amino acids. Germline lookup yields CDR1 SGHRS and CDR2 YFSETQ. CDR3: CASRQQRTTSLGSYEQYF. CDR3 coding DNA: TGCGCCAGCAGGCAGCAAAGGACAACCTCCTTAGGCTCCTACGAGCAGTACTTC. Complete variable domain (other parts from reference TRBV5-1 and TRBJ2-7): KAGVTQTPRYLIKTRGQQVTLSCSPISGHRSVSWYQQTPGQGLQFLFEYFSETQRNKGNFPGRFSGRQFSNSRSEMNVSTLELGDSALYLCASRQQRTTSLGSYEQYFGPGTRLTVT.

This chain uses TRBV7-9 with TRBJ2-1; no definite D call. Trimming took 7 bases from V and 4 from J, leaving 11 bases between them. This CDR3 has 13 amino acids. CDR1 is SEHNR and CDR2 is FQNEAQ in the germline V gene (reference sequence). The CDR3 region is CASNHGQYNEQFF. DNA for the CDR3: TGTGCCAGCAACCATGGGCAGTACAATGAGCAGTTCTTC.

The chain uses TRBV5-1 and TRBJ2-3; D gene unclear. The germline V and J ends were trimmed by 1 base and 5 bases, with 11 bases remaining between them. CDR3 length: 14 residues. Germline CDR1 is SGHRS and CDR2 is YFSETQ. The CDR3 loop is CASSLYDGRDTQYF. The CDR3, as DNA: TGCGCCAGCAGCTTGTACGACGGGCGAGATACGCAGTATTTT.

The CDR3 reads CASSLFGEGSNQPQHF. In DNA form, the CDR3 reads TGTGCCAGCAGCTTATTCGGGGAGGGTAGCAATCAGCCCCAGCATTTT. The rearrangement uses TRBV13 and TRBJ1-5, with unresolved D. The CDR3 has 16 amino acids. Deletions cut 2 bases from V and 0 bases from J, with 11 bases between. The germline gives CDR1 PRHDT, CDR2 FYEKMQ (reference sequence).

This chain connects TRBV10-3 to TRBJ1-1; D is ambiguous. Trimming took 0 bases from V and 0 from J, leaving 11 bases between them. Germline lookup yields CDR1 ENHRY and CDR2 SYGVKD. This CDR3 is 16 amino acids long. CDR3 region: CAISESRASLNTEAFF. CDR3 nucleotide sequence: TGTGCCATCAGTGAGTCGAGGGCTTCTTTGAACACTGAAGCTTTCTTT.

The chain employs TRBV10-2 and TRBJ2-7; D gene ambiguous. There are 11 residues in the CDR3. From germline, CDR1 is WSHSY and CDR2 SAAADI. Trimming removed 10 bases at V and 4 bases at J, with 11 bases between. CDR3 amino acids: CAILKGYEQYF. CDR3 DNA: TGCGCCATCCTAAAGGGATACGAGCAGTACTTC.

This clone showed up just once. V is TRBV5-1 and J is TRBJ2-1; a possible D gene is TRBD1 (6 bases). This CDR3 has 13 amino acids. Trimming took 9 bases from V and 8 from J, leaving 18 bases between them. Germline V gives CDR1 SGHRS, CDR2 YFSETQ. In nucleotides, the CDR3 is TGCGCCACCACGACAGGTTTCGAGGATGAGCAGTTCTTC. Its translation is CATTTGFEDEQFF.

The chain carries TRBV5-8 and TRBJ2-1; D not resolved. The V gene's germline CDR1 is SGHTS and CDR2 YDEGEE. The CDR3 loop spans 13 amino acids. Trimming left V 0 bases short and J 8 bases short, with 9 bases between. The CDR3 bases are TGTGCCAGCAGCTTGGTACCTAAGGATGAGCAGTTCTTC. Amino acids: CASSLVPKDEQFF. The full variable domain, in which reference TRBV5-8 and TRBJ2-1 provide the parts outside the CDR3, is EAGVTQSPTHLIKTRGQQATLRCSPISGHTSVYWYQQALGLGLQFLLWYDEGEERNRGNFPPRFSGRQFPNYSSELNVNALELEDSALYLCASSLVPKDEQFFGPGTRLTVL.

V gene TRBV5-6 combines with J gene TRBJ2-1; the match to TRBD1 covers 7 bases. After removal of 3 bases from V and 0 bases from J, the junction contained 6 bases not matched to a gene. This CDR3 comprises 16 residues. Germline V gene sequence: CDR1 SGHDT, CDR2 YYEEEE. CDR3 coding DNA: TGTGCCAGCAGCTCTATACAGGGGAGCTCCTACAATGAGCAGTTCTTC. This translates into CASSSIQGSSYNEQFF.

The chain carries TRBV19 and TRBJ1-1, with 8 bases that match TRBD1. Germline assignment: CDR1 LNHDA and CDR2 SQIVND (reference sequence). V was pared by 6 bases and J by 7 bases, with 10 bases of the junction left unmatched. This CDR3 has 14 residues. The CDR3 here is CASRTPGQAIEAFF. CDR3 sequence (DNA): TGTGCCAGTAGGACCCCGGGACAGGCGATTGAAGCTTTCTTT.

This clone was seen only a few times. The V and J genes are TRBV9 and TRBJ1-1; 7 bases match TRBD1. The CDR3 sequence is 15 residues long. Germline CDR1 reads SGDLS; CDR2 reads YYNGEE. J was trimmed by 6 bases and V by 3 bases; bases with no gene match: 11. The CDR3 reads CASSANRQGGAEAFF. In DNA, the CDR3 is TGTGCCAGCAGCGCGAACCGACAGGGTGGTGCTGAAGCTTTCTTT.

This chain connects TRBV11-3 to TRBJ2-1; 8 bases fit TRBD2. The germline V gene has CDR1 SGHNT and CDR2 YENEEA. Germline trimming cut 5 bases from V and 6 bases from J; bases unmatched to any gene: 3. The length of the CDR3 is 13 residues. CDR3 region: CASSKRESNEQFF. Here the CDR3 DNA reads TGTGCCAGCAGCAAGCGGGAGTCCAATGAGCAGTTCTTC.

V gene TRBV11-2 combines with J gene TRBJ1-5; no definite D call. The CDR3 consists of 13 residues. Germline CDR1 SGHAT, CDR2 FQNNGV. Trimming removed 4 bases at V and 2 bases at J, with 6 bases between. The CDR3 spells CASSSQGNQPQHF. The CDR3 DNA reads as TGTGCCAGCAGCTCCCAAGGCAATCAGCCCCAGCATTTT.

J is TRBJ2-5 and V is TRBV6-1; TRBD1 is a possible D gene (6 bases). V was pared by 6 bases and J by 3 bases, with 14 bases between. The CDR3 runs 14 residues. Looked up from germline, CDR1 is MNHNS and CDR2 is SASEGT. The CDR3, as DNA: TGTGCCAGCAGAATCGGCAGGGGAAAAGAGACCCAGTACTTC. It specifies CASRIGRGKETQYF.

The CDR3 coding sequence is TGCAGCGTTGAACTACAGGATACGCAGTATTTT. Its translation: CSVELQDTQYF. The rearrangement joins TRBV29-1 to TRBJ2-3; D gene unclear. The CDR3 runs 11 residues. Trimming removed 2 bases from V and 6 bases from J, with 6 bases in between. In germline, CDR1 is SQVTM, CDR2 ANQGSEA.

This chain connects TRBV4-2 to TRBJ2-1; no firm D call. CDR1 is LGHNA and CDR2 is YNFKEQ in the germline V gene. CDR3 size: 14 residues. V was pared by 0 bases and J by 4 bases, with 7 bases between. CDR3 DNA sequence: TGTGCCAGCAGCCAAGATACCTCTTACAATGAGCAGTTCTTC. Protein: CASSQDTSYNEQFF.